These 23 T cell receptor beta chains were sequenced from one sample in a study of cytomegalovirus exposure and HLA in healthy donors. Primers included in the PCR were 60 Vbeta and 13 Jbeta primers. Using immunoSEQ multiplex PCR, the repertoire was profiled, and TCRdb retains in-frame clones only, with some absent. The sample comprises about 150,000 clones, approximately 81% of which are singletons, and about 0.39% rests with the top ten. The sample comprised PBMCs. Receptors were obtained from a boy aged 2 to 10 in good health and CMV-seronegative.

This CDR3 reads CASKAGALQETQYF. CDR3 nucleotide sequence: TGCGCCAGCAAGGCAGGGGCCCTCCAAGAGACCCAGTACTTC. The chain couples TRBV5-1 to TRBJ2-5; D is possibly TRBD1 (6 bases). V was trimmed by 6 bases and J by 1 base, leaving 13 bases between them. CDR3 size: 14 residues. From germline, CDR1 is SGHRS and CDR2 YFSETQ. The full variable domain, with the rest looked up from reference TRBV5-1 and TRBJ2-5, is KAGVTQTPRYLIKTRGQQVTLSCSPISGHRSVSWYQQTPGQGLQFLFEYFSETQRNKGNFPGRFSGRQFSNSRSEMNVSTLELGDSALYLCASKAGALQETQYFGPGTRLLVL.

Only one count was recorded for this clone. This chain's CDR3 is CASSLELPNSGNTIYF. Here the CDR3 DNA reads TGCGCCAGCAGCTTGGAGCTTCCGAACTCTGGAAACACCATATATTTT. The V call is TRBV5-1, the J call TRBJ1-3, with D hard to call. Per the germline V gene, CDR1 is SGHRS and CDR2 is YFSETQ. This CDR3 comprises 16 residues. V lost 0 bases and J 0 bases, leaving 10 bases between the germline ends.

The chain recombines TRBV5-4 with TRBJ2-1, with D perhaps TRBD1 (5 bases). CDR1 and CDR2 from the germline V gene are SGHNT and YYREEE (reference sequence). The CDR3 totals 17 residues. The V end was cut by 3 bases, the J end by 4 bases, with 20 bases between. CDR3 sequence (DNA): TGTGCCAGCAGCTCCTTCCCAAAGGGGATATTTTACAATGAGCAGTTCTTC. Protein: CASSSFPKGIFYNEQFF. The full variable domain, rest sourced from reference TRBV5-4 and TRBJ2-1, is ETGVTQSPTHLIKTRGQQVTLRCSSQSGHNTVSWYQQALGQGPQFIFQYYREEENGRGNFPPRFSGLQFPNYSSELNVNALELDDSALYLCASSSFPKGIFYNEQFFGPGTRLTVL.

Only a few counts were recorded for this clone. The chain employs TRBV25-1 and TRBJ2-1, with D unclear. The CDR3 covers 12 residues. Germline V lookup: CDR1 MGHDK, CDR2 SYGVNS. With 1 base removed from V and 8 bases from J, the gap between germline ends came to 6 bases. DNA of the CDR3: TGTGCCAGCAGTGAATCTACGGATGAGCAGTTCTTC. Its protein product is CASSESTDEQFF.

The V and J genes are TRBV27 and TRBJ2-1, with TRBD2 as a possible D gene (6 bases). V was shortened by 0 bases and J by 13 bases, with 13 bases between the two germline ends. Germline loops: CDR1 MNHEY, CDR2 SMNVEV (reference sequence). The CDR3 length is 13 residues. CDR3 protein: CASSLSGWRVQFF. CDR3 DNA: TGTGCCAGCAGTTTATCTGGCTGGAGGGTTCAGTTCTTC.

The genes are TRBV15 and TRBJ2-7, with D maybe TRBD1 (6 bases). CDR3 length equals 13 residues. The germline gives CDR1 LNHNV, CDR2 YYDKDF (reference sequence). The V end lost 4 bases, the J end lost 2 bases, and 9 bases lay between the germline ends. Here the CDR3 DNA reads TGTGCCACCAGCATAACAGGGCCCTACGAGCAGTACTTC. It yields the protein CATSITGPYEQYF.

This chain joins TRBV6-5 and TRBJ1-4; D unresolved. This CDR3 is built from 11 residues. In germline, CDR1 is MNHEY, CDR2 SVGAGI. The V end was cut by 6 bases, the J end by 10 bases, with 9 bases between. In DNA form, the CDR3 reads TGTGCCAGCAGGGCGCGGTCAAAACTGTTTTTT. Residues: CASRARSKLFF.

This chain links TRBV19 with TRBJ2-3, with 8 bases lining up with TRBD2. J gave up 2 bases and V 7 bases, and 5 bases lay outside the gene matches. This CDR3 spans 14 amino acids. Germline lookup yields CDR1 LNHDA and CDR2 SQIVND (reference sequence). The CDR3 protein is CASTTSGSTDTQYF. CDR3 sequence (DNA): TGTGCCAGTACCACTAGCGGTTCCACAGATACGCAGTATTTT.

The J gene is TRBJ2-1, the V gene TRBV28, with TRBD2 matching 9 bases. V lost 5 bases and J lost 5; bases outside the gene matches: 7. The CDR3 runs to 15 residues. Germline V gene sequence: CDR1 MDHEN, CDR2 SYDVKM. The CDR3 DNA sequence: TGTGCCAGCAGTCCCCGGACTAGCGTCCACAATGAGCAGTTCTTC. This sequence encodes CASSPRTSVHNEQFF.

This clone has only one observation. The genes are TRBV5-1 and TRBJ1-1, with D possibly being TRBD1 (5 bases). Trimming removed 0 bases at V and 7 bases at J, with 13 bases between. This CDR3 contains 14 residues. Per germline, CDR1 SGHRS and CDR2 YFSETQ. This CDR3 reads CASSLVSSTVEAFF. DNA for the CDR3: TGCGCCAGCAGCTTGGTGTCGTCGACAGTTGAAGCTTTCTTT.

The chain has TRBV6-5 and TRBJ2-1, with a tentative D call TRBD1 (7 bases). The germline V gene has CDR1 MNHEY and CDR2 SVGAGI. The CDR3 runs to 13 residues. Trimming pared 6 bases from V and 9 bases from J, leaving 15 bases between. DNA for the CDR3: TGTGCCAGCAGCACAGGGGAGGTCAGTGAGCAGTTCTTC. It codes for CASSTGEVSEQFF.

The chain has TRBV5-1 and TRBJ1-6, with D hard to call. The germline V gene has CDR1 SGHRS and CDR2 YFSETQ. V gave up 1 base and J gave up 6 bases, with 14 bases separating them. There are 16 residues in the CDR3. The CDR3 nucleotides are TGCGCCAGCAGCTTGAACGCGGGAATGGGTAATTCACCCCTCCACTTT. It yields the protein CASSLNAGMGNSPLHF.

This clone was counted once. The rearrangement joins TRBV9 to TRBJ2-1, with TRBD2 matching over 8 bases. Germline V gene sequence: CDR1 SGDLS, CDR2 YYNGEE. The CDR3 is made up of 15 amino acids. The V and J ends lost 4 bases and 8 bases, in that order; junction bases with no gene match: 11. CDR3 sequence (DNA): TGTGCCAGCAGCTTAACTAGCGGAACTACTCATGAGCAGTTCTTC. It encodes CASSLTSGTTHEQFF.

The chain couples TRBV18 to TRBJ2-1; D ambiguous. The germline V gene has CDR1 KGHSH and CDR2 LQKENI. V shed 6 bases and J shed 4 bases, with 31 bases lying between them. This CDR3 comprises 20 residues. CDR3 sequence: CASSHALAQVALGSYNEQFF. The CDR3 DNA reads as TGTGCCAGCTCCCATGCATTGGCGCAGGTGGCACTTGGTTCATACAATGAGCAGTTCTTC. The complete variable domain, with remaining parts taken from reference TRBV18 and TRBJ2-1, reads NAGVMQNPRHLVRRRGQEARLRCSPMKGHSHVYWYRQLPEEGLKFMVYLQKENIIDESGMPKERFSAEFPKEGPSILRIQQVVRGDSAAYFCASSHALAQVALGSYNEQFFGPGTRLTVL.

The CDR3 reads CASSWGTSGRALDTQYF. CDR3 coding DNA: TGCGCCAGCAGCTGGGGAACTAGCGGGAGGGCCTTAGATACGCAGTATTTT. V and J are TRBV5-1 and TRBJ2-3; 13 nucleotides agree with TRBD2. The germline CDR1 and CDR2 sequences are SGHRS and YFSETQ. After removal of 3 bases from V and 5 bases from J, the junction contained 9 bases not matched to a gene. The CDR3 has 17 amino acids.

The chain carries TRBV29-1 and TRBJ2-5, with 8 bases matching TRBD1. The tail of the sequence fits TRBJ2-7 better, so the J call may be wrong. Germline V lookup: CDR1 SQVTM, CDR2 ANQGSEA. There are 13 residues in the CDR3. In DNA form, the CDR3 reads TGCAGCGCCCCGGACAGGGTGTACTACGAGCAGTACTTC. Translation: CSAPDRVYYEQYF.

The chain combines TRBV5-1 with TRBJ1-2; 7 positions match TRBD1. The CDR3 contains 14 residues. The germline V gene encodes CDR1 SGHRS and CDR2 YFSETQ. V lost 4 bases to trimming and J lost 2 bases; unmatched junction nucleotides: 5. The CDR3 DNA reads as TGCGCCAGCAGCCAGTCGACAGGGAACTATGGCTACACCTTC. Encoded protein: CASSQSTGNYGYTF. Complete variable domain (other parts from reference TRBV5-1 and TRBJ1-2): KAGVTQTPRYLIKTRGQQVTLSCSPISGHRSVSWYQQTPGQGLQFLFEYFSETQRNKGNFPGRFSGRQFSNSRSEMNVSTLELGDSALYLCASSQSTGNYGYTFGSGTRLTVV.

The chain is built from TRBV4-1 and TRBJ2-2, with D uncertain. The CDR3 extends over 14 amino acids. Germline-derived CDR1 and CDR2 are MGHRA and YSYEKL. V was clipped by 0 bases and J by 5 bases, with 7 bases between them. The CDR3 protein is CASSQDALTGELFF. In nucleotides, the CDR3 is TGCGCCAGCAGCCAAGATGCCCTAACCGGGGAGCTGTTTTTT.

This chain uses TRBV4-1 with TRBJ2-6; 7 nucleotides line up with TRBD1. This CDR3 has 19 amino acids. The ends lost 0 bases at V and 0 bases at J; junction bases unmatched: 8. Germline loops: CDR1 MGHRA, CDR2 YSYEKL. Here the CDR3 DNA reads TGCGCCAGCAGCCAAGAGCTAGGACAGGTCTTCTCTGGGGCCAACGTCCTGACTTTC. Translation gives CASSQELGQVFSGANVLTF.

The table lists this clone with a count of one. The V and J genes are TRBV14 and TRBJ2-1; TRBD2 matches at 14 bases. Unmatched junction bases numbered 6, after V lost 1 base and J lost 10 bases. Germline loops: CDR1 SGHDN, CDR2 FVKESK. The CDR3 runs to 16 residues. The CDR3 DNA sequence: TGTGCCAGCAGCCAAGGGGGACTAGCGGGAGCCCTCGAGCAGTTCTTC. Protein product: CASSQGGLAGALEQFF.

The V and J genes are TRBV2 and TRBJ1-1; D is possibly TRBD1 (5 bases). The CDR3 extends over 13 amino acids. V lost 9 bases and J 4 bases, leaving 15 bases between the germline ends. Per germline, CDR1 SNHLY and CDR2 FYNNEI. CDR3 bases: TGTGCCAGTTTGGGGGGGATTAGCACTGAAGCTTTCTTT. Amino acid sequence: CASLGGISTEAFF. The full variable domain, its missing parts supplied by reference TRBV2 and TRBJ1-1, is EPEVTQTPSHQVTQMGQEVILRCVPISNHLYFYWYRQILGQKVEFLVSFYNNEISEKSEIFDDQFSVERPDGSNFTLKIRSTKLEDSAMYFCASLGGISTEAFFGQGTRLTVV.

V and J are TRBV4-1 and TRBJ2-1; 7 nucleotides align to TRBD2. Losses at the gene ends were 3 bases for V and 7 bases for J; bases not matched to a gene: 9. The length of the CDR3 is 15 residues. CDR1 MGHRA and CDR2 YSYEKL come from the germline V gene. This CDR3 reads CASSQVGLVINEQFF. The DNA for the CDR3 is TGCGCCAGCAGCCAGGTTGGACTAGTTATTAATGAGCAGTTCTTC.

This clone was observed a few times. The rearrangement links TRBV6-5 to TRBJ1-5; D not certain. The length of the CDR3 is 13 residues. V dropped 5 bases and J dropped 10 bases, with 15 bases sitting between them. The germline V gene has CDR1 MNHEY and CDR2 SVGAGI. In DNA, the CDR3 is TGTGCCAGCAGTCCGGCGCTTGGGCCCCCCCAGCATTTT. As protein: CASSPALGPPQHF.